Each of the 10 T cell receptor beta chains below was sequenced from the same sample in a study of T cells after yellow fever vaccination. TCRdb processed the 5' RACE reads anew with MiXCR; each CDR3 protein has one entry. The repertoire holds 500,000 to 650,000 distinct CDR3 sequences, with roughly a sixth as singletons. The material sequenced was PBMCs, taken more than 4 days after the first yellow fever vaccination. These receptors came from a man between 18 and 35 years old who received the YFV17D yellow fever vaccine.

The CDR3 region is CASRASGYSYEQYV. The CDR3 bases are TGTGCCAGCAGGGCTAGCGGGTACTCCTACGAGCAGTACGTC. The J gene is TRBJ2-7, the V gene TRBV5-5; 8 bases fit TRBD2. Per the germline V gene, CDR1 is SGHKS and CDR2 is YYEKEE (reference sequence). With 5 bases clipped from V and 0 bases from J, the junction kept 4 bases outside the gene matches. The CDR3 covers 14 residues.

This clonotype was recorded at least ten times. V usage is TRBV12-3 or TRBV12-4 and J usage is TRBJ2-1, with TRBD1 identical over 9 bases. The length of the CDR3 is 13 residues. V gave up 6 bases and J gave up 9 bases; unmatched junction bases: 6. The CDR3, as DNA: TGTGCCAGCAGCCAGGACAGGGGTAGTGAGCAGTTCTTC. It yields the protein CASSQDRGSEQFF.

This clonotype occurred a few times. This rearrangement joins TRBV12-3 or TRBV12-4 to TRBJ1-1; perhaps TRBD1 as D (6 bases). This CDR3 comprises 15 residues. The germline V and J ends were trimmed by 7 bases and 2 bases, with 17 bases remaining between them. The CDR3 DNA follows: TGTGCCAGCACGAAACAGGGAATACTTAACACTGAAGCTTTCTTT. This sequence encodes CASTKQGILNTEAFF.

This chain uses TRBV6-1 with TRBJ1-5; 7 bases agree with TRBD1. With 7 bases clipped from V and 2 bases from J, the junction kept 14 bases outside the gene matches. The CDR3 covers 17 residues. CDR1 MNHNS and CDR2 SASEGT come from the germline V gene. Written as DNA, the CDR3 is TGTGCCAGCACCCTCGGACAGGATTCTACCCGCAATCAGCCCCAGCATTTT. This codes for CASTLGQDSTRNQPQHF.

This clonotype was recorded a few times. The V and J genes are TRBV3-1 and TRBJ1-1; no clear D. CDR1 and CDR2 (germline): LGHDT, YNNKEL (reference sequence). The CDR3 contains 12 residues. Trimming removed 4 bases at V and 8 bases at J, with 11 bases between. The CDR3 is CASSPGRAEAFF. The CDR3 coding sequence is TGTGCCAGCAGCCCTGGCCGGGCGGAAGCTTTCTTT. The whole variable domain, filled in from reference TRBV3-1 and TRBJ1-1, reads DTAVSQTPKYLVTQMGNDKSIKCEQNLGHDTMYWYKQDSKKFLKIMFSYNNKELIINETVPNRFSPKSPDKAHLNLHINSLELGDSAVYFCASSPGRAEAFFGQGTRLTVV.

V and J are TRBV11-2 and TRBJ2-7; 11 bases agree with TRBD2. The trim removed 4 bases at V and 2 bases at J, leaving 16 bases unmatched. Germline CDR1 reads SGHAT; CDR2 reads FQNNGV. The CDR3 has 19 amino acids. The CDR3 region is CASSSRTGHFSGGAYEQYF. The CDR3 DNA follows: TGTGCCAGCAGCTCGAGGACAGGGCATTTTAGCGGGGGGGCCTACGAGCAGTACTTC.

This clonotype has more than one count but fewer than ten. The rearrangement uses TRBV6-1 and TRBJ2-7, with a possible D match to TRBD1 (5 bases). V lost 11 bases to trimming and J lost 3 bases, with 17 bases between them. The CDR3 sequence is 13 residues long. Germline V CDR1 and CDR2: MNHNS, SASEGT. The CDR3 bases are TGTGCCTCGAAGGGGAACAGCCTCTACGAGCAGTACGTC. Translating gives CASKGNSLYEQYV.

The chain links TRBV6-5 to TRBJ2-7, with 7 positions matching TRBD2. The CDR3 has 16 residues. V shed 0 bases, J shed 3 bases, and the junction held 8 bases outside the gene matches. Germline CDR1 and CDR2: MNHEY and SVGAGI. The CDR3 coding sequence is TGTGCCAGCAGTTACTCGTCCGCGGGGGTCAACTACGAGCAGTACGTC. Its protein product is CASSYSSAGVNYEQYV.

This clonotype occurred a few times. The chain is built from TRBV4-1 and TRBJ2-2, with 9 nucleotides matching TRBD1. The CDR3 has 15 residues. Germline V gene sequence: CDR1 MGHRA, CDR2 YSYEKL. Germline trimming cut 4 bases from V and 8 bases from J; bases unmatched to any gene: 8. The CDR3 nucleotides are TGCGCCAGCAGCCTCGGACAGGGGAACATGGGGGAGCTGTTTTTT. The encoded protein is CASSLGQGNMGELFF.

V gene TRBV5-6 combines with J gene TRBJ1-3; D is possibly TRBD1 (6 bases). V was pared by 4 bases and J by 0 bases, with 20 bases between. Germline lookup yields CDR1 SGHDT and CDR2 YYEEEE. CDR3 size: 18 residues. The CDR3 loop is CASSALGGRRGSGNTIYF. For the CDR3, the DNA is TGTGCCAGCAGCGCCTTAGGGGGACGGCGTGGCTCTGGAAACACCATATATTTT.